These 18 T cell receptor beta chains were sequenced from one sample in a study of shared clonotypes between healthy human individuals. Positively selected for CCR7, the CD45RO-negative cells used as naive CD8 cells excluded terminally differentiated effector memory CD45RA+ cells. TCRdb's table, derived via immunoSEQ multiplex PCR, lists solely in-frame clones and lacks some. The sample lists some 2,100,000 clones, 90% to 95% seen once, with 1.5% to 2% in the top ten. The sequenced sample consisted of naive CD8+ T cells from PBMCs. The receptors derive from a young man in good health. Some clones in this sample may be carry-over from other donors' samples.

The genes are TRBV29-1 and TRBJ2-2, with 9 bases matching TRBD1. Germline lookup yields CDR1 SQVTM and CDR2 ANQGSEA. The CDR3 spans 16 residues. The J segment lost 2 bases and the V segment lost 0 bases, leaving 4 bases of the junction unmatched. This CDR3 reads CSVEDWTGENTGELFF. The CDR3 DNA reads TGCAGCGTTGAAGATTGGACAGGGGAAAACACCGGGGAGCTGTTTTTT.

V usage is TRBV7-2 and J usage is TRBJ2-5, with 14 bases lining up with TRBD2. With V trimmed by 5 bases and J by 7 bases, 6 bases remained unmatched. From germline, CDR1 is SGHTA and CDR2 FQGNSA. CDR3 length: 15 amino acids. The DNA of the CDR3 is TGTGCCAGCAGCCCGACTAGCGGGAGGGCCGGGACCCAGTACTTC. As protein: CASSPTSGRAGTQYF.

A note on this clone: The same CDR3 also results from other DNA sequences found in this sample. The chain uses TRBV7-3 and TRBJ2-2; no firm D call. In germline, CDR1 is SGHTA, CDR2 FQGTGA. V lost 4 bases to trimming and J lost 8 bases, with 8 bases between them. The CDR3 extends over 12 amino acids. CDR3 region: CASSSPPGELFF. The CDR3 DNA reads TGTGCCAGCAGCTCCCCCCCGGGGGAGCTGTTTTTT.

The V gene is TRBV5-1, the J gene TRBJ2-2; D is possibly TRBD1 (5 bases). The V gene lost 4 bases and the J gene lost 0 bases, with 16 bases spanning the gap. The CDR3 is made up of 17 amino acids. Germline V CDR1 and CDR2: SGHRS, YFSETQ. The DNA of the CDR3 is TGCGCCAGCAGCAGCTTGTATCCGACAGCGAACACCGGGGAGCTGTTTTTT. Translating it yields CASSSLYPTANTGELFF.

This chain links TRBV29-1 with TRBJ2-7; 10 bases are a match to TRBD2. This CDR3 is 14 amino acids long. CDR1 and CDR2 from the germline V gene are SQVTM and ANQGSEA. Trimming at V came to 7 bases and at J to 3 bases, leaving 9 bases not matched to a gene. The CDR3 DNA sequence: TGCAGCGCCGAAGGGGCTAGCGGGAGCTACGAGCAGTACTTC. Translated: CSAEGASGSYEQYF.

The chain couples TRBV6-6 to TRBJ2-5; possibly TRBD2 for D (5 bases). This CDR3 contains 12 residues. Trimming shortened V by 7 bases and J by 9 bases, and 15 bases separated the two germline ends. CDR1 MNHNY and CDR2 SVGAGI come from the germline V gene (reference sequence). CDR3 in DNA: TGTGCCAGCACCCCCTCGGGATGGGCCCAGTACTTC. This encodes CASTPSGWAQYF.

The chain has TRBV6-5 and TRBJ2-1, with 9 bases matching TRBD2. Germline values: CDR1 MNHEY, CDR2 SVGAGI. CDR3 length: 14 amino acids. Trimming cost V 5 bases and J 3 bases; bases outside gene matches: 2. Here the CDR3 DNA reads TGTGCCAGCAGTGCAGCGGGAGGCTACAATGAGCAGTTCTTC. Protein product: CASSAAGGYNEQFF.

The rearrangement links TRBV5-1 to TRBJ1-2; 7 bases agree with TRBD1. Germline trimming cut 3 bases from V and 0 bases from J; bases unmatched to any gene: 11. The germline CDR1 and CDR2 sequences are SGHRS and YFSETQ. The CDR3 is made up of 17 amino acids. The CDR3 protein is CASSSTGYGGSNYGYTF. In DNA, the CDR3 is TGCGCCAGCAGCTCGACAGGGTATGGGGGATCTAACTATGGCTACACCTTC.

This clone was seen once. The CDR3 region is CASSLMGQGTGELFF. The CDR3, as DNA: TGTGCCAGCAGTTTAATGGGACAGGGAACCGGGGAGCTGTTTTTT. V and J are TRBV5-4 and TRBJ2-2, with 9 positions matching TRBD1. The CDR3 loop spans 15 amino acids. J gave up 5 bases and V 5 bases, and 7 bases lay outside the gene matches. The germline V gene has CDR1 SGHNT and CDR2 YYREEE (reference sequence). The variable domain in full, completed from reference TRBV5-4 and TRBJ2-2, reads ETGVTQSPTHLIKTRGQQVTLRCSSQSGHNTVSWYQQALGQGPQFIFQYYREEENGRGNFPPRFSGLQFPNYSSELNVNALELDDSALYLCASSLMGQGTGELFFGEGSRLTVL.

V and J are TRBV15 and TRBJ2-7; weak D call: TRBD2 (5 bases). The germline V gene encodes CDR1 LNHNV and CDR2 YYDKDF (reference sequence). V gave up 1 base and J gave up 0 bases, with 10 bases separating them. The CDR3 spans 15 residues. CDR3 DNA sequence: TGTGCCACCAGCAGAGTCGGGGTCTACTCCTACGAGCAGTACTTC. It encodes CATSRVGVYSYEQYF.

This sequence joins TRBV30 and TRBJ2-1, with 11 bases matching TRBD1. The germline CDR1 and CDR2 sequences are GTSNPN and SVGIG (reference sequence). The CDR3 spans 14 residues. The ends lost 5 bases at V and 2 bases at J; junction bases unmatched: 2. The chain's CDR3 is CAWVGQGAYNEQFF. CDR3 in DNA: TGTGCCTGGGTGGGACAGGGGGCCTACAATGAGCAGTTCTTC. The full variable domain, in which reference TRBV30 and TRBJ2-1 provide the parts outside the CDR3, is SQTIHQWPATLVQPVGSPLSLECTVEGTSNPNLYWYRQAAGRGLQLLFYSVGIGQISSEVPQNLSASRPQDRQFILSSKKLLLSDSGFYLCAWVGQGAYNEQFFGPGTRLTVL.

The rearrangement uses TRBV2 and TRBJ2-1; D is undetermined. Germline CDR1 SNHLY, CDR2 FYNNEI. This CDR3 comprises 14 residues. Trimming pared 7 bases from V and 3 bases from J, leaving 13 bases between. CDR3 bases: TGTGCCAGCACCCCTAGGTACAGCTACAATGAGCAGTTCTTC. Protein product: CASTPRYSYNEQFF.

This chain uses TRBV28 with TRBJ2-7; possibly TRBD1 for D (6 bases). Looked up from germline, CDR1 is MDHEN and CDR2 is SYDVKM. The CDR3 has 14 residues. Between the trimmed V and J ends, which lost 5 bases and 7 bases, there was a span of 18 bases. CDR3 bases: TGTGCCAGCAGTCCGACGACAGGCCCCGGGGAGCAGTACTTC. Amino acid sequence: CASSPTTGPGEQYF.

This chain joins TRBV5-6 and TRBJ1-5; D possibly corresponds to TRBD1 (6 bases). Trimming cost V 2 bases and J 11 bases, with 17 bases left between them. CDR1 is SGHDT and CDR2 is YYEEEE in the germline V gene. The CDR3 spans 14 residues. The CDR3 nucleotides are TGTGCCAGCAGCTTCGGGACAAGGGGTAGGGCCCAGCATTTT. This sequence encodes CASSFGTRGRAQHF.

V gene TRBV4-1 combines with J gene TRBJ2-3; D call uncertain. With 5 bases removed from V and 2 bases from J, the gap between germline ends came to 11 bases. The germline gives CDR1 MGHRA, CDR2 YSYEKL. This CDR3 contains 14 residues. CDR3 sequence reads: CASSLEPPTDTQYF. The CDR3, as DNA: TGCGCCAGCAGCTTAGAGCCGCCCACAGATACGCAGTATTTT.

The genes are TRBV25-1 and TRBJ1-3, with a weak D call TRBD1 (5 bases). This CDR3 has 15 residues. V was shortened by 6 bases and J by 0 bases, with 12 bases between the two germline ends. Germline assignment: CDR1 MGHDK and CDR2 SYGVNS. Here the CDR3 DNA reads TGTGCCAGCAGAGCGGGGACCGTCTCTGGAAACACCATATATTTT. This gives the protein CASRAGTVSGNTIYF.

Turning to this clone: One junction end disagrees with the germline gene, perhaps due to a read error. The chain combines TRBV9 with TRBJ2-1, with a weak D call TRBD2 (6 bases). This CDR3 has 15 residues. CDR1 is SGDLS and CDR2 is YYNGEE in the germline V gene. In DNA form, the CDR3 reads TGTGCCAGCAGTGTAGGGGCTAGCGTTAGGAATGAGCAGTTCTTC. Translating it yields CASSVGASVRNEQFF.

The CDR3 DNA is TGTGCCAGCAGTTCGACCGGGACTAGGGCGATGTCTAGCACAGATACGCAGTATTTT. This codes for CASSSTGTRAMSSTDTQYF. V is TRBV7-3 and J is TRBJ2-3, with 8 bases aligning to TRBD2. V trimming: 6 bases; J trimming: 0 bases; junction bases outside the gene matches: 17. The CDR3 has 19 amino acids. In germline, CDR1 is SGHTA, CDR2 FQGTGA.